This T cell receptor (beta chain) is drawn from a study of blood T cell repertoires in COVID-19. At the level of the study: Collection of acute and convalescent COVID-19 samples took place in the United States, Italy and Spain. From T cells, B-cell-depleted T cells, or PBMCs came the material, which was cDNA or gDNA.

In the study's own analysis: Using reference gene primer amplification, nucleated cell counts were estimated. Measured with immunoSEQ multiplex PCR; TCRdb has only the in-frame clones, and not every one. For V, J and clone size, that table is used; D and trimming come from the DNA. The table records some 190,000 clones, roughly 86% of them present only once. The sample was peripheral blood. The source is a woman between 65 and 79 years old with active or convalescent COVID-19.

As DNA, the CDR3 is TGTGCCAGCAGTGATCGGTCTGGGAGAGGTAATCAGCCCCAGCATTTT. This gives the protein CASSDRSGRGNQPQHF. J is TRBJ1-5 and V is TRBV6-1; no clear D gene. V shed 3 bases and J shed 4 bases, with 16 bases lying between them. CDR1 and CDR2 (germline): MNHNS, SASEGT. There are 16 residues in the CDR3.